This passage covers 19 T cell receptor beta chains from one sample sequenced in a study of blood T cell repertoires in COVID-19. TCRdb's table, derived via immunoSEQ multiplex PCR, lists solely in-frame clones and lacks some. This table holds about 70,000 clones, roughly 81% found once. Sequenced material: peripheral blood. The receptors here all came from a woman between 65 and 79 years old with acute or convalescent COVID-19.

The rearrangement uses TRBV18 and TRBJ2-3; a weak D match, TRBD2 (6 bases). The CDR3 is 17 amino acids. Deletions cut 0 bases from V and 6 bases from J, with 19 bases between. The V gene's germline CDR1 is KGHSH and CDR2 LQKENI. Written as DNA, the CDR3 is TGTGCCAGCTCACCACCATGGAGCGGCGGGAAAGGGGATACGCAGTATTTT. Translated, it gives CASSPPWSGGKGDTQYF. The full variable domain, rest sourced from reference TRBV18 and TRBJ2-3, is NAGVMQNPRHLVRRRGQEARLRCSPMKGHSHVYWYRQLPEEGLKFMVYLQKENIIDESGMPKERFSAEFPKEGPSILRIQQVVRGDSAAYFCASSPPWSGGKGDTQYFGPGTRLTVL.

The gene calls are TRBV5-1 and TRBJ1-2; 9 nucleotides agree with TRBD1. V shed 1 base, J shed 1 base, and the junction held 5 bases outside the gene matches. Germline values: CDR1 SGHRS, CDR2 YFSETQ. The CDR3 has 16 amino acids. The CDR3 bases are TGCGCCAGCAGCTTGACCGGGGACAGGGTTAACTATGGCTACACCTTC. Amino acid sequence: CASSLTGDRVNYGYTF.

The chain links TRBV4-1 to TRBJ2-3; the D gene is possibly TRBD2 (5 bases). The V end lost 1 base, the J end lost 4 bases, and 15 bases lay between the germline ends. Germline assignment: CDR1 MGHRA and CDR2 YSYEKL. The CDR3 consists of 16 residues. CDR3 sequence: CASSQVLAEVADTQYF. CDR3 DNA sequence: TGCGCCAGCAGCCAAGTTCTGGCGGAGGTAGCAGATACGCAGTATTTT.

The V call is TRBV19, the J call TRBJ1-4; tentative D call: TRBD1 (5 bases). This CDR3 region has 15 residues. The V end was cut by 6 bases, the J end by 4 bases, with 15 bases between. Germline V gene sequence: CDR1 LNHDA, CDR2 SQIVND (reference sequence). CDR3 in DNA: TGTGCCAGTAGGACCTGGGGCAGGAATAATGAAAAACTGTTTTTT. It is translated as CASRTWGRNNEKLFF. Together with reference TRBV19 and TRBJ1-4, the CDR3 gives the full variable domain: DGGITQSPKYLFRKEGQNVTLSCEQNLNHDAMYWYRQDPGQGLRLIYYSQIVNDFQKGDIAEGYSVSREKKESFPLTVTSAQKNPTAFYLCASRTWGRNNEKLFFGSGTQLSVL.

This clone was seen only once. The chain is built from TRBV28 and TRBJ2-5; tentative D call: TRBD2 (6 bases). V gave up 0 bases and J gave up 5 bases, with 22 bases separating them. The germline gives CDR1 MDHEN, CDR2 SYDVKM. CDR3 size: 18 residues. CDR3 nucleotides: TGTGCCAGCAGTTTATGGGGAGGAGAGGCGGGGCAAGGGGAGACCCAGTACTTC. As protein: CASSLWGGEAGQGETQYF.

This clone was seen only a few times. J is TRBJ2-3 and V is TRBV27, with TRBD2 identical over 7 bases. The CDR3 contains 18 residues. V was clipped by 5 bases and J by 1 base; unmatched bases: 15. CDR1 is MNHEY and CDR2 is SMNVEV in the germline V gene (reference sequence). CDR3 region: CASSLGAAGKWRTDTQYF. Here the CDR3 DNA reads TGTGCCAGCAGTCTAGGAGCAGCGGGGAAGTGGCGCACAGATACGCAGTATTTT.

V and J are TRBV5-4 and TRBJ1-1; 12 bases map to TRBD1. The germline V gene has CDR1 SGHNT and CDR2 YYREEE (reference sequence). The CDR3 is made up of 14 amino acids. Germline trimming cut 3 bases from V and 5 bases from J; bases unmatched to any gene: 2. The CDR3 is CASSSGQGATEAFF. The CDR3 bases are TGTGCCAGCAGCTCGGGACAGGGGGCTACTGAAGCTTTCTTT.

The rearrangement links TRBV6-2 or TRBV6-3 to TRBJ1-2, with 11 bases fitting TRBD1. The CDR3 extends over 16 amino acids. J gave up 8 bases and V 2 bases, and 10 bases lay outside the gene matches. Germline CDR1 and CDR2: MNHEY and SVGEGT. The CDR3 nucleotides are TGTGCCAGCAGTTACGAGTCCGGGACAGGGGGTGAAGGCTACACCTTC. Its translation is CASSYESGTGGEGYTF.

This clone has just one count. This chain links TRBV5-1 with TRBJ2-2; a possible D gene is TRBD2 (5 bases). Germline CDR1 and CDR2: SGHRS and YFSETQ. Deletions cut 3 bases from V and 0 bases from J, with 9 bases between. CDR3 length: 15 residues. This chain's CDR3 is CASSSGLANTGELFF. CDR3 nucleotides: TGCGCCAGCAGCTCAGGACTGGCGAACACCGGGGAGCTGTTTTTT.

The V and J genes are TRBV6-5 and TRBJ1-5; TRBD1 aligns across 7 bases. The germline CDR1 and CDR2 sequences are MNHEY and SVGAGI. CDR3 length equals 15 residues. Trimming cost V 4 bases and J 8 bases; bases outside gene matches: 11. The DNA of the CDR3 is TGTGCCAGCAGTTTAGGAGGGGGCCAGGGTAAGCCCCAGCATTTT. Amino acids: CASSLGGGQGKPQHF.

The chain combines TRBV20-1 with TRBJ1-2; 10 positions agree with TRBD1. Germline-derived CDR1 and CDR2 are DFQATT and SNEGSKA (reference sequence). The junction had 8 bases not matched to a gene; V was cut back by 3 bases and J by 4 bases. The CDR3 is made up of 15 amino acids. In DNA, the CDR3 is TGCAGTGCTAGTGAAGGGACAGGGGAAATCTATGGCTACACCTTC. It codes for CSASEGTGEIYGYTF.

V usage is TRBV11-2 and J usage is TRBJ2-7; D gene unclear. The V gene's germline CDR1 is SGHAT and CDR2 FQNNGV. The V gene lost 1 base and the J gene lost 3 bases, with 13 bases spanning the gap. The CDR3 contains 15 residues. CDR3 coding DNA: TGTGCCAGCAGCTTAGGAACCACTCCCCACTACGAGCAGTACTTC. This sequence encodes CASSLGTTPHYEQYF.

The rearrangement joins TRBV14 to TRBJ2-1, with 12 positions matching TRBD2. The germline CDR1 and CDR2 sequences are SGHDN and FVKESK. The CDR3 sequence is 15 residues long. V lost 4 bases to trimming and J lost 7 bases; unmatched junction nucleotides: 5. The CDR3 protein is CASSPRLAGVNEQFF. CDR3 sequence (DNA): TGTGCCAGCAGCCCCCGACTAGCGGGAGTGAATGAGCAGTTCTTC. The full variable domain, with the rest looked up from reference TRBV14 and TRBJ2-1, is EAGVTQFPSHSVIEKGQTVTLRCDPISGHDNLYWYRRVMGKEIKFLLHFVKESKQDESGMPNNRFLAERTGGTYSTLKVQPAELEDSGVYFCASSPRLAGVNEQFFGPGTRLTVL.

This chain connects TRBV7-2 to TRBJ2-1; tentative D call: TRBD2 (5 bases). The CDR3 contains 14 residues. The germline gives CDR1 SGHTA, CDR2 FQGNSA. V was clipped by 1 base and J by 5 bases, with 9 bases between them. The CDR3 DNA follows: TGTGCCAGCAGCTTAGGACTACCCCACAATGAGCAGTTCTTC. It is translated as CASSLGLPHNEQFF.

On this clone itself: One end of the junction varies from germline; a read error may be responsible. The chain recombines TRBV4-1 with TRBJ2-7, with 15 bases fitting TRBD2. Germline V CDR1 and CDR2: MGHRA, YSYEKL. The CDR3 loop spans 17 amino acids. CDR3 loop: CASRQDMGLAGGDEQYF. Here the CDR3 DNA reads TGCGCCAGCAGACAAGATATGGGACTAGCGGGAGGTGACGAGCAGTACTTC.

The chain links TRBV2 to TRBJ2-2; possible D gene TRBD1, 6 bases. The CDR3 consists of 16 residues. Trimming removed 6 bases at V and 4 bases at J, with 18 bases between. CDR1 and CDR2 (germline): SNHLY, FYNNEI. In DNA form, the CDR3 reads TGTGCCAGCAGCGCACAGGGACAAGCAACCACCGGGGAGCTGTTTTTT. Protein: CASSAQGQATTGELFF.

V is TRBV6-5 and J is TRBJ1-2; 9 bases are shared with TRBD1. The CDR3 runs to 14 residues. Trimming took 6 bases from V and 4 from J; bases not matched to a gene: 6. The germline V gene encodes CDR1 MNHEY and CDR2 SVGAGI. The CDR3 region is CASSTGGASYGYTF. In DNA form, the CDR3 reads TGTGCCAGCAGCACAGGGGGCGCCAGCTATGGCTACACCTTC.

The chain carries TRBV15 and TRBJ2-7, with D possibly matching TRBD1 (6 bases). CDR1 and CDR2 (germline): LNHNV, YYDKDF (reference sequence). V lost 2 bases to trimming and J lost 2 bases, with 13 bases between them. The CDR3 spans 15 residues. The CDR3 DNA sequence: TGTGCCACCAGCAGACAGGACAGACCTCCCTACGAGCAGTACTTC. Amino acids: CATSRQDRPPYEQYF.

The V call is TRBV5-8, the J call TRBJ1-4, with D possibly being TRBD1 (6 bases). The V gene's germline CDR1 is SGHTS and CDR2 YDEGEE. The germline V and J ends were trimmed by 5 bases and 6 bases, with 20 bases remaining between them. The CDR3 sequence is 16 residues long. CDR3 residues: CASSYNRDKGDEKLFF. DNA for the CDR3: TGTGCCAGCAGTTATAACCGGGACAAAGGCGATGAAAAACTGTTTTTT.